The clone carrying this TCR beta chain is a singleton in its sample. This sample is part of a study of OX40 agonist ivuxolimab in advanced cancers. CDR3 length: 16 amino acids. CDR1 is MDHEN and CDR2 is SYDVKM in the germline V gene. V gave up 4 bases and J gave up 4 bases; unmatched junction bases: 8. Repertoires were generated with immunoSEQ multiplex PCR, while TCRdb's copy carries only in-frame clones and drops some. Here the sample spans 30,000 to 45,000 clones, roughly three quarters being singletons. Blood was sampled at baseline, cycle 4 day 1, and cycle 7 day 1. The V and J genes are TRBV28 and TRBJ2-1; 9 bases align to TRBD2. The origin of this receptor is an adult with an advanced solid tumor such as melanoma, head and neck, liver or kidney cancer. The sequencing used CD4+ or CD8+ T cells sorted from blood, collected in a trial of the OX40 agonist ivuxolimab. The DNA of the CDR3 is TGTGCCAGCAGTTCTAACGTAGCGGGAGCTTACAATGAGCAGTTCTTC. Amino acid sequence: CASSSNVAGAYNEQFF.